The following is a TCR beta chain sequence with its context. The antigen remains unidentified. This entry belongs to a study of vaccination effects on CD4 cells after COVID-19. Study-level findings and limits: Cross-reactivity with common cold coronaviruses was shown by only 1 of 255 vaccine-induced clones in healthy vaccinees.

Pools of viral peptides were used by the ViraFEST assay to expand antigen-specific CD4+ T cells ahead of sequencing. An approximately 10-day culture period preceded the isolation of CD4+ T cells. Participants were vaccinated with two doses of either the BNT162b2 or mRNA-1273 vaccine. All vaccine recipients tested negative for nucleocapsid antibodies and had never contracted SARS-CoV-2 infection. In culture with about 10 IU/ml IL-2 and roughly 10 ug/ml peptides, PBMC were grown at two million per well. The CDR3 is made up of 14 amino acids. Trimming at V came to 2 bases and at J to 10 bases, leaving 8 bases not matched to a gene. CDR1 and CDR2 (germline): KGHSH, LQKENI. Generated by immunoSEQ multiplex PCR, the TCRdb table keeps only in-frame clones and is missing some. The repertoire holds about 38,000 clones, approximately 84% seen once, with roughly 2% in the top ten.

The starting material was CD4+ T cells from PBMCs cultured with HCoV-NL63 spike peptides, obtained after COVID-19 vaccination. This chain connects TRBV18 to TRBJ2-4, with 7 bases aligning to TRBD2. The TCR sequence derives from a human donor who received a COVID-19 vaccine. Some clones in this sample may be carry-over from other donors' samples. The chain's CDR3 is CASSPGRGEVIQYF. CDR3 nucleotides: TGTGCCAGCTCACCAGGGAGGGGAGAGGTAATTCAGTACTTC.